Here is one TCR beta chain with its context. J was trimmed by 2 bases and V by 4 bases; bases with no gene match: 7. Per the germline V gene, CDR1 is SGHRS and CDR2 is YFSETQ. This CDR3 contains 15 residues. In the authors' workflow: Amplification of reference gene primers provided the estimated nucleated cell counts. Repertoires were generated with immunoSEQ multiplex PCR, while TCRdb's copy carries only in-frame clones and drops some. V and J calls and clone size come straight from that table; D and trimming were deduced from the DNA. The sample records around 80,000 clones, approximately 82% being singletons. The record originates from a study of blood T cell repertoires in COVID-19. At the level of the study: Samples came from the United States, Italy and Spain, spanning acute and convalescent COVID-19. From T cells, B-cell-depleted T cells, or PBMCs came the material, which was cDNA or gDNA.

The sample consisted of peripheral blood. This receptor was taken from a human donor in a cohort sampled during active COVID-19. The chain has TRBV5-1 and TRBJ2-7; TRBD2 matches at 9 bases. CDR3 nucleotides: TGCGCCAGCAGCCCCAATAGCGGGGGACCCTACGAGCAGTACTTC. Amino acid sequence: CASSPNSGGPYEQYF.